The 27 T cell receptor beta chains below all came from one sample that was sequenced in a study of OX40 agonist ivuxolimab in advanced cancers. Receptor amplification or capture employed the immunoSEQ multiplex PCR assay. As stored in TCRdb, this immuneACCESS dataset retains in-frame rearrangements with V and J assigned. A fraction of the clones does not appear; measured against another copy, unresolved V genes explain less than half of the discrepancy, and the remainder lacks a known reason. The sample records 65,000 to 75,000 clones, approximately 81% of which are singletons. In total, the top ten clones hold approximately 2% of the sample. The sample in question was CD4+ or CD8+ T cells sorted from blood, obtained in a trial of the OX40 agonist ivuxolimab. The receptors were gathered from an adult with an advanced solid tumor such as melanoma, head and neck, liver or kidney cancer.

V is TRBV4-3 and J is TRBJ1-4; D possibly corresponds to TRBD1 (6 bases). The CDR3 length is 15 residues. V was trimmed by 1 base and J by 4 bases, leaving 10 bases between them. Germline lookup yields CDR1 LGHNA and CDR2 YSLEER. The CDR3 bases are TGCGCCAGCAGCCAAGGTAACAGGGATAATGAAAAACTGTTTTTT. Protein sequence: CASSQGNRDNEKLFF.

The CDR3 DNA reads TGTGCCATCAGTGAGTCGAAGGACAGGTCCTACGAGCAGTACTTC. As protein: CAISESKDRSYEQYF. V is TRBV10-3 and J is TRBJ2-7; 7 positions match TRBD1. The V gene end was trimmed by 0 bases and the J gene end by 1 base; junction bases not matched to a gene: 3. This CDR3 contains 15 residues. In germline, CDR1 is ENHRY, CDR2 SYGVKD.

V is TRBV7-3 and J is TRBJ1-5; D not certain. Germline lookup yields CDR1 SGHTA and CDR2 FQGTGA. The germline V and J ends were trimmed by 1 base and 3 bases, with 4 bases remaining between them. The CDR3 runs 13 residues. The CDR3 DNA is TGTGCCAGCAGCTTAAAGAACAATCAGCCCCAGCATTTT. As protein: CASSLKNNQPQHF.

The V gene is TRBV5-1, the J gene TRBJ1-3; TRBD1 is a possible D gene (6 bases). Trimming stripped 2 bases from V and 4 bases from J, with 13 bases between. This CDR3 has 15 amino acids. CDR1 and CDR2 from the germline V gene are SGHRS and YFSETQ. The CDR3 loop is CASSLQGVGGNTIYF. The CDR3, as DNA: TGCGCCAGCAGCTTACAGGGAGTTGGGGGAAACACCATATATTTT.

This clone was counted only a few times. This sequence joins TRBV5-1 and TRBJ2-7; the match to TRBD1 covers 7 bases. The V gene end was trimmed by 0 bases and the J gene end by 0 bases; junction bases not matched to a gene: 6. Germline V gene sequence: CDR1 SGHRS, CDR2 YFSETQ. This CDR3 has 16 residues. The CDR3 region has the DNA TGCGCCAGCAGCTTGGCTGTGGACAGGCACTCCTACGAGCAGTACTTC. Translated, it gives CASSLAVDRHSYEQYF.

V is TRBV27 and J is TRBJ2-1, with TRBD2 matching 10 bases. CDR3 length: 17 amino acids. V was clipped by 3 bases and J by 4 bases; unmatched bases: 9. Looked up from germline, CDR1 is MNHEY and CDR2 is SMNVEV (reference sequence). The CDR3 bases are TGTGCCAGCAGTTTCGCCCGGACTAGCGGCTTTTACAATGAGCAGTTCTTC. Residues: CASSFARTSGFYNEQFF.

Written as DNA, the CDR3 is TGTGCCAGCAGCTTAAAAAGGGGGCTAGATGAAGCTTTCTTT. Protein product: CASSLKRGLDEAFF. The J gene is TRBJ1-1, the V gene TRBV5-4, with 7 bases aligning to TRBD1. Germline V lookup: CDR1 SGHNT, CDR2 YYREEE (reference sequence). The CDR3 totals 14 residues. The V and J ends lost 2 bases and 7 bases, in that order; junction bases with no gene match: 8.

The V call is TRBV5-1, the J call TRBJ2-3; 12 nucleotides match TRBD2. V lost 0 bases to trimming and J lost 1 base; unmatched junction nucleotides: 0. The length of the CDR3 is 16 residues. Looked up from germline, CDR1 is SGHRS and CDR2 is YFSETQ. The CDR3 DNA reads TGCGCCAGCAGCTTGGGGACTAGCGGGGGCACAGATACGCAGTATTTT. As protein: CASSLGTSGGTDTQYF. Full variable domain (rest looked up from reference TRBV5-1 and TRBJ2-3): KAGVTQTPRYLIKTRGQQVTLSCSPISGHRSVSWYQQTPGQGLQFLFEYFSETQRNKGNFPGRFSGRQFSNSRSEMNVSTLELGDSALYLCASSLGTSGGTDTQYFGPGTRLTVL.

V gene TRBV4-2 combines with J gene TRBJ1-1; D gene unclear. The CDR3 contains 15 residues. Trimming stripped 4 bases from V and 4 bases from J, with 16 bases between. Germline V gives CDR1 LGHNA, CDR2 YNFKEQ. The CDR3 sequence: CASSPDLGAGTEAFF. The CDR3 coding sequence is TGTGCCAGCAGCCCGGATTTGGGCGCTGGCACTGAAGCTTTCTTT.

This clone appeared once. The CDR3 protein is CASSQERPVGVYEQYF. As DNA, the CDR3 is TGTGCCAGCAGCCAGGAGCGGCCCGTCGGGGTCTACGAGCAGTACTTC. The V and J genes are TRBV14 and TRBJ2-7, with D perhaps matching TRBD2 (5 bases). The CDR3 extends over 16 amino acids. V lost 3 bases and J lost 3, with 18 bases in between. The germline gives CDR1 SGHDN, CDR2 FVKESK.

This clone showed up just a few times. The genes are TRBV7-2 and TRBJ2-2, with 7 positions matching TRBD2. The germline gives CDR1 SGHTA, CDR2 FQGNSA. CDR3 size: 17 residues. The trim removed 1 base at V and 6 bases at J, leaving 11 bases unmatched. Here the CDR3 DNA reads TGTGCCAGCAGCTTAGGCGCCCACGGCGGGAGAGCCGGGGAGCTGTTTTTT. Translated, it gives CASSLGAHGGRAGELFF.

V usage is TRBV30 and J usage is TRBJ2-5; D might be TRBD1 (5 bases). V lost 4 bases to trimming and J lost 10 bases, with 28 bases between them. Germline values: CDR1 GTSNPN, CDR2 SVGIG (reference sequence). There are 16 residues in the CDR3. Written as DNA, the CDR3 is TGTGCCTGGAATGGGAATGACCAGGGAACAAGAAGTCTCCAGTACTTC. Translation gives CAWNGNDQGTRSLQYF.

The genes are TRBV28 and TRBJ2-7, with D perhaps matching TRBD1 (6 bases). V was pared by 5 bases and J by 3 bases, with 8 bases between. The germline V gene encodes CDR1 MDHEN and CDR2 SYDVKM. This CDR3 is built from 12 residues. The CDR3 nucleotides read TGTGCCAGCAGTCTACAGGGCTACGAGCAGTACTTC. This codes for CASSLQGYEQYF.

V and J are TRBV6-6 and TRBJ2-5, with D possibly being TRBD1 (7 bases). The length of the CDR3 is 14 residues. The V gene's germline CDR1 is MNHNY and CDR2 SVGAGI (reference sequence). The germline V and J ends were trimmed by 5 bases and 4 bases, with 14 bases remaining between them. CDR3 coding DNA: TGTGCCAGCAGTCTGCGGGACAGCAGAGAGACCCAGTACTTC. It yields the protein CASSLRDSRETQYF.

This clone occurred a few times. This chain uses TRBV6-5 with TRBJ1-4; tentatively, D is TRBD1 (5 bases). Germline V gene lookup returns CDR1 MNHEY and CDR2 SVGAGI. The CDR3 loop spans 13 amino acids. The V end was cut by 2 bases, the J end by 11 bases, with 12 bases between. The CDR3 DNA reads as TGTGCCAGCAGTTACGGCTCCCGGGGGAAACTGTTTTTT. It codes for CASSYGSRGKLFF.

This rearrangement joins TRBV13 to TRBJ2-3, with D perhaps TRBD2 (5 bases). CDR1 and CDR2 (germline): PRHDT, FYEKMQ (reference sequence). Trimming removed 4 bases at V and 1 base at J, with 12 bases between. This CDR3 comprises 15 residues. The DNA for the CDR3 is TGTGCCAGCAGCTACCGGACCGGGGGCACAGATACGCAGTATTTT. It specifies CASSYRTGGTDTQYF.

In nucleotides, the CDR3 is TGTGCCAGTACAGGGGATTCCCTCTACGAGCAGTACTTC. Its translation is CASTGDSLYEQYF. This chain connects TRBV28 to TRBJ2-7; TRBD1 agrees at 7 bases. The ends lost 9 bases at V and 3 bases at J; junction bases unmatched: 8. The CDR3 loop spans 13 amino acids. The germline CDR1 and CDR2 sequences are MDHEN and SYDVKM.

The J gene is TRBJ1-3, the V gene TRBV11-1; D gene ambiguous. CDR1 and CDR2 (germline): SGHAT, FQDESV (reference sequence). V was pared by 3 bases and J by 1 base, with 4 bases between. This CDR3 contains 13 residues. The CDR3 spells CASSLVSGNTIYF. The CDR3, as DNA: TGTGCCAGCAGCTTGGTTTCTGGAAACACCATATATTTT.

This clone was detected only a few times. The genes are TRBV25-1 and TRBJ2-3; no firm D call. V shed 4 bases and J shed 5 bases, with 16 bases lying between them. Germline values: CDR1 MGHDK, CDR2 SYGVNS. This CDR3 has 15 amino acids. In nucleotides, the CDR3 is TGTGCCAGCAGTGGAGTTTCGTATCCACGAGATACGCAGTATTTT. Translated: CASSGVSYPRDTQYF.

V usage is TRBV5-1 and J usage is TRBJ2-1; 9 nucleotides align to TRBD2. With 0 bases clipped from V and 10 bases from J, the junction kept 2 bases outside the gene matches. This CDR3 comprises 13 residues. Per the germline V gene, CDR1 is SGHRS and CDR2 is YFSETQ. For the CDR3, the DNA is TGCGCCAGCAGCTTGGGGCTAGCGGGAGAGCAGTTCTTC. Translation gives CASSLGLAGEQFF.

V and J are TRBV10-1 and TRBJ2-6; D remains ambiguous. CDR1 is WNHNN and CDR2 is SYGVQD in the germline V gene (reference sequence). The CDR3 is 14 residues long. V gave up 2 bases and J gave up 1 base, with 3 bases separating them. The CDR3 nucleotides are TGCGCCAGCAGTGAGAGTTCTGGGGCCAACGTCCTGACTTTC. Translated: CASSESSGANVLTF.

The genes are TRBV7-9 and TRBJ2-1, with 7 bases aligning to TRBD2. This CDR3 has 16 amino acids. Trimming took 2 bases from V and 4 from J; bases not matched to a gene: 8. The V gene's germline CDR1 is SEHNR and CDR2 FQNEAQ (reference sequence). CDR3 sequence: CASSLFPSGQYNEQFF. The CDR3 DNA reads TGTGCCAGCAGCTTATTCCCTAGCGGACAATACAATGAGCAGTTCTTC.

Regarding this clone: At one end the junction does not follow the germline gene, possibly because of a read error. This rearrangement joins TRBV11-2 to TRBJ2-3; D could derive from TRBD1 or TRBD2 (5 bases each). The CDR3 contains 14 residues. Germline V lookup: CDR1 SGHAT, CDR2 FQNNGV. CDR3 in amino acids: CASSSGQGTNTQYF. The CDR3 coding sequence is TGTGCCAGCAGCTCGGGGCAAGGCACAAATACGCAGTATTTT.

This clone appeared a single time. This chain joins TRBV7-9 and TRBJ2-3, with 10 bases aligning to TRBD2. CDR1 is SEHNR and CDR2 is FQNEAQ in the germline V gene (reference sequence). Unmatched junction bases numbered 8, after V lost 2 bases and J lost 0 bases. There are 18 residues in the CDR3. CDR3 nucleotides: TGTGCCAGCAGCTTACCCAGCGGGAGGGCCATTAGCACAGATACGCAGTATTTT. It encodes CASSLPSGRAISTDTQYF.

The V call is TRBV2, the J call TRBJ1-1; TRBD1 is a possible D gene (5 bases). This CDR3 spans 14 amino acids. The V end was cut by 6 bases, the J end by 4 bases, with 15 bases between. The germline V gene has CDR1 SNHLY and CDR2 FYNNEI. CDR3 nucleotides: TGTGCCAGCAGCCGGGGGGTTCAGGGCACTGAAGCTTTCTTT. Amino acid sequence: CASSRGVQGTEAFF.

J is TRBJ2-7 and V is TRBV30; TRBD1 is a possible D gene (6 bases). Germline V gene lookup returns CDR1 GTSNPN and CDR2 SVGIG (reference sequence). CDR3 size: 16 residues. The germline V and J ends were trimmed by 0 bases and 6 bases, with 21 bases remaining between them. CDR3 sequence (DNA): TGTGCCTGGAGTGTACCCCTCAGGGGCCCTGGTGGCGAGCAGTACTTC. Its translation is CAWSVPLRGPGGEQYF.

The CDR3 DNA follows: TGTGCCAGCAGGATGAACACTGAAGCTTTCTTT. It is translated as CASRMNTEAFF. The chain recombines TRBV6-1 with TRBJ1-1; D not resolved. Germline V CDR1 and CDR2: MNHNS, SASEGT. CDR3 length equals 11 residues. V gave up 6 bases and J gave up 0 bases, with 2 bases separating them.